Below, one TCR beta chain is given with its context. Antigen: not known. The PCR made use of 60 Vbeta and 13 Jbeta primers. Some clones are missing from TCRdb's copy, which holds only in-frame ones; the method was immunoSEQ multiplex PCR. The table shows approximately 210,000 clones, with about 80% occurring only once. This sample stems from a study of cytomegalovirus exposure and HLA in healthy donors. Study conclusions and caveats: The likely explanation for a cluster of highly shared sequence variants was sequencing artifact. Among the CMV-associated chains, a few were confirmed in vitro as specific for CMV antigens.

The sequence came from a woman in her 40s in good health and CMV-seronegative. The material sequenced was PBMCs.

For the CDR3, the DNA is TGTGCCAGCAGCCCCAAATTGAGTCGGGATCAGTTGGCTGAAGCTTTCTTT. This translates into CASSPKLSRDQLAEAFF. V usage is TRBV7-9 and J usage is TRBJ1-1; no clear D. CDR1 is SEHNR, CDR2 FQNEAQ, per germline (reference sequence). V shed 5 bases and J shed 6 bases, with 25 bases lying between them. This CDR3 contains 17 residues.